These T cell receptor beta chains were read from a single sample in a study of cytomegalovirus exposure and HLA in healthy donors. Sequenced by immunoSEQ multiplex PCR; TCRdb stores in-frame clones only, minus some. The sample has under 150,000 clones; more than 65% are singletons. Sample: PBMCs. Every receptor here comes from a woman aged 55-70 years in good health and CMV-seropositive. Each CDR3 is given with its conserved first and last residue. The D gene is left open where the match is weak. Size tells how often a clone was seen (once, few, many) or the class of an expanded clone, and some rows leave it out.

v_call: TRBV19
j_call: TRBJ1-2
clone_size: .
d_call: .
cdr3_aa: CASSIDWTNYGYTF
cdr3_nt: TGTGCCAGTAGTATTGATTGGACAAACTATGGCTACACCTTC

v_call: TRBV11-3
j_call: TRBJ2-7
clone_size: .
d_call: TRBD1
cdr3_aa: CASSLETGARYEQYF
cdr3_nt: TGTGCCAGCAGCTTAGAGACAGGGGCCCGCTACGAGCAGTACTTC

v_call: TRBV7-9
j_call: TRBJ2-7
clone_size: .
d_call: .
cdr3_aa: CSSSLWRSRGYEQYF
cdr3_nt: TGTTCCAGCAGCTTATGGCGGTCCCGGGGCTACGAGCAGTACTTC

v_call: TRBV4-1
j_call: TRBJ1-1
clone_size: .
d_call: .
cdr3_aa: CASSSRIGEMNTEAFF
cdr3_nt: TGCGCCAGCAGCTCACGGATCGGGGAGATGAACACTGAAGCTTTCTTT

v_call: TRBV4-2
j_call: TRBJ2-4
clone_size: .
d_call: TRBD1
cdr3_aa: CASSLTQGGQNIQYF
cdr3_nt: TGTGCCAGCAGCCTAACACAGGGGGGCCAAAACATTCAGTACTTC

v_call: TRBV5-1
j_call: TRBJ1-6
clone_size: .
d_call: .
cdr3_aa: CASSWTGGGRNSPLHF
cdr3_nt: TGCGCCAGCAGCTGGACGGGGGGGGGTCGAAATTCACCCCTCCACTTT

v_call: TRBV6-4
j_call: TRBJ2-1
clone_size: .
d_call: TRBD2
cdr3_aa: CASSVLAGGYNEQFF
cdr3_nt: TGTGCCAGCAGTGTCCTAGCGGGGGGTTACAATGAGCAGTTCTTC

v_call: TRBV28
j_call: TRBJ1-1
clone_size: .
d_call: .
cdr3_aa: CASSFGGSGTEAFF
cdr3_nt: TGTGCCAGCAGTTTTGGGGGGTCGGGCACTGAAGCTTTCTTT

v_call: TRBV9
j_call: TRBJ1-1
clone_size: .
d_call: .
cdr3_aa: CASSVATGGTTEAFF
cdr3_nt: TGTGCCAGCAGCGTAGCTACGGGGGGGACCACTGAAGCTTTCTTT

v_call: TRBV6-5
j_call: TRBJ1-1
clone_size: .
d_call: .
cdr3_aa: CASSYGGFSEAFF
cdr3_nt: TGTGCCAGCAGTTACGGGGGGTTCTCTGAAGCTTTCTTT

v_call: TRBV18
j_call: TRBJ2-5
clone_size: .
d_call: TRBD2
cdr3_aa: CASSQGLASQETQYF
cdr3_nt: TGTGCCAGCTCACAGGGACTAGCCTCACAAGAGACCCAGTACTTC

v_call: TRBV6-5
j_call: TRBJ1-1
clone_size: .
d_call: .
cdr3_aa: CASRPRGTEAFF
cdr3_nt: TGTGCCAGCAGGCCCAGGGGCACTGAAGCTTTCTTT

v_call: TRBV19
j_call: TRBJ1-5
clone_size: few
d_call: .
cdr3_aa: CASSPYSNQPQHF
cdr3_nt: TGTGCCAGTAGTCCGTATAGCAATCAGCCCCAGCATTTT

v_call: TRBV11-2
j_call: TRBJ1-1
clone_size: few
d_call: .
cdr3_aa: CASSHPGERVVNTEAFF
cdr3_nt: TGTGCCAGCAGTCATCCGGGGGAGCGGGTGGTGAACACTGAAGCTTTCTTT

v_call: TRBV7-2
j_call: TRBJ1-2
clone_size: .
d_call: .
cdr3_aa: CASSLVNSYNYGYTF
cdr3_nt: TGTGCCAGCAGCTTAGTTAACAGTTATAACTATGGCTACACCTTC

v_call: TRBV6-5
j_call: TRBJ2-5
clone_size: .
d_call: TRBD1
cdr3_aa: CASSGQGWETQYF
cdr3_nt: TGTGCCAGTTCGGGACAGGGGTGGGAGACCCAGTACTTC

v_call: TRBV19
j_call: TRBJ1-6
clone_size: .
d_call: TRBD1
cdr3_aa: CASSIGIQGNSPLHF
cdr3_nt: TGTGCCAGTAGTATAGGGATACAGGGGAATTCACCCCTCCACTTT

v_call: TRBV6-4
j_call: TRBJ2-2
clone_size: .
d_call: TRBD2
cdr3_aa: CASSPLAGGSTTGELFF
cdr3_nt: TGTGCCAGCAGTCCACTAGCGGGGGGAAGCACCACCGGGGAGCTGTTTTTT

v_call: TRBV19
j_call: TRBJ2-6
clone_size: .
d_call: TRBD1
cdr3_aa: CASSIWGLGQGSGANVLTF
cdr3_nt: TGTGCCAGTAGTATTTGGGGATTGGGACAGGGCTCTGGGGCCAACGTCCTGACTTTC

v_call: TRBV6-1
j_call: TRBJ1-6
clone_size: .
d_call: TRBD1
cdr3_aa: CASRDRLHNSPLHF
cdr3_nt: TGTGCCAGCAGGGACAGGCTCCATAATTCACCCCTCCACTTT

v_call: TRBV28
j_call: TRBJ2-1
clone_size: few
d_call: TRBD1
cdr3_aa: CASSLRGTGDEQFF
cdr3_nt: TGTGCCAGCAGTTTAAGGGGGACAGGGGATGAGCAGTTCTTC

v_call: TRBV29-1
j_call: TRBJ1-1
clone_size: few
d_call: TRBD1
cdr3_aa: CSVAPGGMHTEAFF
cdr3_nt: TGCAGCGTTGCTCCAGGGGGGATGCACACTGAAGCTTTCTTT

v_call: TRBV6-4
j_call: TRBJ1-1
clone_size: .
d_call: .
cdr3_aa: CAGSTAGYTEAFF
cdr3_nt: TGTGCCGGCTCGACCGCGGGGTACACTGAAGCTTTCTTT

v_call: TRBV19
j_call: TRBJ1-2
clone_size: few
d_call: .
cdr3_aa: CASRLDVGLHYGYTF
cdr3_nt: TGTGCCAGTAGATTAGATGTTGGACTCCACTATGGCTACACCTTC

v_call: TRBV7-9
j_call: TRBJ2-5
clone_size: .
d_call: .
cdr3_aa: CARMGGWGKETQYF
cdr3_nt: TGTGCCCGCATGGGGGGTTGGGGGAAAGAGACCCAGTACTTC

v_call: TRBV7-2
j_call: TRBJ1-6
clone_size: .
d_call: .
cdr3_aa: CASSLVGGSDSPLHF
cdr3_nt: TGTGCCAGCAGCTTAGTTGGAGGGAGCGATTCACCCCTCCACTTT

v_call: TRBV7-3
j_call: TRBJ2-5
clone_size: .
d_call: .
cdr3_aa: CASSVASAQETQYF
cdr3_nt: TGTGCCAGCAGTGTGGCCAGTGCCCAAGAGACCCAGTACTTC

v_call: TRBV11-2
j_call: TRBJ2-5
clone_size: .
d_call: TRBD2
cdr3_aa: CASSLVGGLGGGTQYF
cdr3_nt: TGTGCCAGCAGCTTAGTAGGGGGACTAGGCGGTGGAACCCAGTACTTC

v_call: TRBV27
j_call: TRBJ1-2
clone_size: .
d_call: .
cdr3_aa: CASTPEPNYGYTF
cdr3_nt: TGTGCCAGCACCCCTGAGCCTAACTATGGCTACACCTTC

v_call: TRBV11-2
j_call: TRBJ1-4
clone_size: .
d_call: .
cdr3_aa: CASSLARYSNEKLFF
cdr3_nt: TGTGCCAGCAGCTTAGCACGGTATTCTAATGAAAAACTGTTTTTT

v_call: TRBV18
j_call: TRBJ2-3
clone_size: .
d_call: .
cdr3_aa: CASSPSLHFQYF
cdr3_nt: TGTGCCAGCTCACCATCGCTCCACTTCCAGTATTTT

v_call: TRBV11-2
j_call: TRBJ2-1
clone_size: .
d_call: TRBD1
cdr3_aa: CASSRTGNEQFF
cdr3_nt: TGTGCCAGCAGCCGGACAGGCAATGAGCAGTTCTTC

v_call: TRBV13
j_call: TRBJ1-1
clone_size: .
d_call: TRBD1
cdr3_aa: CASSQGDRGDTEAFF
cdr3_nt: TGTGCCAGCAGTCAAGGGGACAGGGGGGACACTGAAGCTTTCTTT

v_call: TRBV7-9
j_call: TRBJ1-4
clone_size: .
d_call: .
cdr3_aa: CASSLGQASEKLFF
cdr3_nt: TGTGCCAGCAGCTTGGGTCAGGCGAGCGAAAAACTGTTTTTT

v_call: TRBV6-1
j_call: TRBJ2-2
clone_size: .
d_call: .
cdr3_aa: CASRETGELFF
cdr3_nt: TGTGCCAGCAGGGAGACCGGGGAGCTGTTTTTT

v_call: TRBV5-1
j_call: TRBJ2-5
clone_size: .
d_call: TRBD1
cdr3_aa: CASSLSGTGGRETQYF
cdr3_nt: TGCGCCAGCAGCTTGTCCGGGACAGGGGGCAGAGAGACCCAGTACTTC

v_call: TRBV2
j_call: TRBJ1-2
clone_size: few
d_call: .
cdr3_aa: CASSGTGGGYTF
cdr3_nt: TGTGCCAGCAGTGGTACGGGGGGTGGCTACACCTTC

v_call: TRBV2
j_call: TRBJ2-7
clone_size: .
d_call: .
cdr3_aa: CASRLATYEQYF
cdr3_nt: TGTGCCAGCAGATTAGCCACCTACGAGCAGTACTTC

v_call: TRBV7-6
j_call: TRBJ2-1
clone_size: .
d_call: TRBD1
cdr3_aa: CASSEGQWNEQFF
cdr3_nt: TGTGCCAGCAGCGAGGGACAGTGGAATGAGCAGTTCTTC

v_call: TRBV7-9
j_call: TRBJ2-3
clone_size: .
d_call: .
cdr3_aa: CASAGGESTDTQYF
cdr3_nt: TGTGCCAGCGCTGGGGGCGAAAGCACAGATACGCAGTATTTT

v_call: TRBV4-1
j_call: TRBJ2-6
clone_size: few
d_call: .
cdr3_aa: CASSQDTRGSGANVLTF
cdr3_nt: TGCGCCAGCAGCCAAGATACAAGGGGCTCTGGGGCCAACGTCCTGACTTTC

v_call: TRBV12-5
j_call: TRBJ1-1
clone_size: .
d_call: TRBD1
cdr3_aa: CASGLQGANTEAFF
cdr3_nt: TGTGCTAGTGGCTTACAGGGGGCGAACACTGAAGCTTTCTTT

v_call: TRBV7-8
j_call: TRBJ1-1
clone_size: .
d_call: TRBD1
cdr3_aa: CASSAKTGGSGLRTEAFF
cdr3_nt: TGTGCCAGCAGCGCTAAAACAGGGGGGTCGGGATTAAGGACTGAAGCTTTCTTT

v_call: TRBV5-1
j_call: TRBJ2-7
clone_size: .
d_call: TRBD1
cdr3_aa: CASSRTGSSYEQYF
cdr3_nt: TGCGCCAGCAGCCGGACAGGTAGCTCCTACGAGCAGTACTTC

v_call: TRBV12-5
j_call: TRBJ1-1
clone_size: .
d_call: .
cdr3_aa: CASGLYPSEAFF
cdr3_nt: TGTGCTAGTGGTTTGTATCCTTCTGAAGCTTTCTTT

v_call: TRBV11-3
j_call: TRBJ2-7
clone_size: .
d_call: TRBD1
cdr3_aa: CASSPRTGDYEQYF
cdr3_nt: TGTGCCAGCAGCCCACGGACAGGGGATTACGAGCAGTACTTC

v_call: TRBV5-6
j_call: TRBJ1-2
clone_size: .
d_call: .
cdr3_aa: CASSLYPGNIGYTF
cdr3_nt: TGTGCCAGCAGCTTATATCCTGGCAACATAGGCTACACCTTC

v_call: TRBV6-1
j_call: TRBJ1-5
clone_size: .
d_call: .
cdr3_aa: CASRIQGQQPQHF
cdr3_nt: TGTGCCAGCAGGATACAGGGACAACAGCCCCAGCATTTT

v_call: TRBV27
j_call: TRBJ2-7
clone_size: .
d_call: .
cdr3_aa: CASSFQGRTYEQYF
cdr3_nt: TGTGCCAGCAGTTTCCAGGGAAGGACCTACGAGCAGTACTTC

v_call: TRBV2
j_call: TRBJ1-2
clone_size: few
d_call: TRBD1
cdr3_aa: CASKRTGGTYGYTF
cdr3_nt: TGTGCCAGCAAAAGGACAGGGGGGACTTATGGCTACACCTTC

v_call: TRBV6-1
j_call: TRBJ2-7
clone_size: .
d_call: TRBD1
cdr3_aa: CASTLTGYNEQYF
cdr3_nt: TGTGCCAGCACCTTGACAGGGTACAACGAGCAGTACTTC

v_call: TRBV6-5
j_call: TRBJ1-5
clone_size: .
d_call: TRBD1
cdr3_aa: CASSYSRGNQPQHF
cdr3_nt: TGTGCCAGCAGTTACAGCAGGGGGAATCAGCCCCAGCATTTT

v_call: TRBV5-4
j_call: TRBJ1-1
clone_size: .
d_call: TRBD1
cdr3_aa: CASSLEQGVGTEAFF
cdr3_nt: TGTGCCAGCAGCCTTGAACAGGGGGTCGGGACTGAAGCTTTCTTT